Listed below are T cell receptor beta chains from one sample, sequenced in a study of post-analysis software for immune sequencing data. Via MiXCR, TCRdb re-called the PCR reads, giving one row per CDR3 protein. The table has some 500,000 distinct CDR3 sequences, nearly 45% seen once. Source material: blood. The source of these receptors is a girl between 10 and 17 years old with multiple sclerosis. The CDR3 runs from the conserved cysteine through the conserved F or W. D genes are given only for firm matches. Clone size is not always given. Where it is, it says once, few, many or a class for expanded clones.

d_call | clone_size | j_call | v_call | cdr3_aa | cdr3_nt
TRBD2 | few | TRBJ2-1 | TRBV28 | CASRSGTRLYNEQFF | TGTGCCAGCAGATCCGGGACTAGACTCTACAATGAGCAGTTCTTC
NA | few | TRBJ2-1 | TRBV29-1 | CSVGGQGYNEQFF | TGCAGCGTTGGCGGTCAGGGGTACAATGAGCAGTTCTTC
TRBD1 | NA | TRBJ1-2 | TRBV5-1 | CASSLETGGGYTF | TGCGCCAGCAGCTTGGAGACAGGGGGAGGCTACACCTTC
NA | NA | TRBJ2-1 | TRBV5-1 | CASSRLASVGDEQFF | TGCGCCAGCAGCCGTCTAGCCTCGGTAGGCGATGAGCAGTTCTTC
TRBD1 | NA | TRBJ2-7 | TRBV3-1 | CASSQGRQGGYEQYF | TGTGCCAGCAGCCAAGGCAGACAGGGGGGCTACGAGCAGTACTTC
NA | NA | TRBJ2-7 | TRBV4-1 | CASSQEGGRTYEQYF | TGCGCCAGCAGCCAAGAGGGCGGAAGAACCTACGAGCAGTACTTC
NA | NA | TRBJ1-5 | TRBV10-3 | CATQGKNSNQPQHF | TGTGCCACTCAGGGAAAGAATAGCAATCAGCCCCAGCATTTT
NA | once | TRBJ2-7 | TRBV20-1 | CSACPDSYEQYF | TGCAGTGCGTGTCCAGATTCCTACGAGCAGTACTTC
NA | NA | TRBJ1-5 | TRBV5-1 | CASSPWGINQPQHF | TGCGCCAGCAGCCCCTGGGGGATTAATCAGCCCCAGCATTTT
NA | many | TRBJ2-7 | TRBV29-1 | CSVEGGLGATYEQYF | TGCAGCGTTGAAGGTGGGCTGGGGGCAACCTACGAGCAGTACTTC
TRBD1 | NA | TRBJ1-2 | TRBV5-1 | CASSLEGQGHGYTF | TGCGCCAGCAGCTTGGAGGGACAGGGGCATGGCTACACCTTC
TRBD2 | NA | TRBJ2-1 | TRBV11-2 | CASSFEGLAVYNEQFF | TGTGCCAGCAGCTTCGAAGGACTAGCGGTTTACAATGAGCAGTTCTTC
NA | NA | TRBJ2-3 | TRBV7-3 | CASSAGFTADTQYF | TGTGCCAGCAGCGCGGGGTTCACCGCAGATACGCAGTATTTT